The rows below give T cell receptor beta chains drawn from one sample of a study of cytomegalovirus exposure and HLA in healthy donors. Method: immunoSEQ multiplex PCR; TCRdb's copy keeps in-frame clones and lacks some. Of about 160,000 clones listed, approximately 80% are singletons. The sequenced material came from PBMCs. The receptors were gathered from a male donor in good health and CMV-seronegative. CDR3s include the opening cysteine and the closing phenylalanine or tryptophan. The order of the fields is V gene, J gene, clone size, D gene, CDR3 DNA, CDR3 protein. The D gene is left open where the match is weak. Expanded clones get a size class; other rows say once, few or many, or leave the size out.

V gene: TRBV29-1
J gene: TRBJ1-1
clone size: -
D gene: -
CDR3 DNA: TGCAGCGTTCTACTAACAGGGCTCGGCACTGAAGCTTTCTTT
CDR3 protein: CSVLLTGLGTEAFF

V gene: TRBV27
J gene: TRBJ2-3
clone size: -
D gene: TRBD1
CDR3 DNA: TGTGCCAGCAGTCCTGGACAGGGGTTAACAGATACGCAGTATTTT
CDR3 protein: CASSPGQGLTDTQYF

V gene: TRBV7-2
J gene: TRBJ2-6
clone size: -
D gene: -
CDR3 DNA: TGTGCCAGCCTGGGCCCCCCTGGGGCCAACGTCCTGACTTTC
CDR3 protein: CASLGPPGANVLTF

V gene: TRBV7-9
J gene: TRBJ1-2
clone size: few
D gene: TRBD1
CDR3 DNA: TGTGCCAGCAGCAGCGAAACCGGGACAGGGGTATATGGCTACACCTTC
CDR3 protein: CASSSETGTGVYGYTF

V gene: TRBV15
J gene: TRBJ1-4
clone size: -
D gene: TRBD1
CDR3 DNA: TGTGCCACCAGCAGAGATAAAGGGGGCTGGAATGAAAAACTGTTTTTT
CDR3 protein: CATSRDKGGWNEKLFF

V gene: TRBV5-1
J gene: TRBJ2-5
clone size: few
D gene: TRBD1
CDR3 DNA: TGCGCCAGCAGCTACGGACAGGCCGAAGAGACCCAGTACTTC
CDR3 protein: CASSYGQAEETQYF

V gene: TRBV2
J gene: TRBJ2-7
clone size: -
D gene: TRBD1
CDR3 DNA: TGTGCCAGCAGTGAATTCCAGGGGGCTCTCTACGAGCAGTACTTC
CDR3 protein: CASSEFQGALYEQYF

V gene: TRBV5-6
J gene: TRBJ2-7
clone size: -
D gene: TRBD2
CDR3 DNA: TGTGCCAGCAGCCGACTAGCGGTTCGATACGAGCAGTACTTC
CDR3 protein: CASSRLAVRYEQYF

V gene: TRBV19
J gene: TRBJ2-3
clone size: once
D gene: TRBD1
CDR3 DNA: TGTGCCAGTTGTAGCCCGGGACAGGGGACAGATACGCAGTATTTT
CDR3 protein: CASCSPGQGTDTQYF

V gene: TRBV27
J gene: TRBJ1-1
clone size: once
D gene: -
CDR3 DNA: TGTGCCAGCAGCCGACCCGGGTTGAACACTGAAGCTTTCTTT
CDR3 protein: CASSRPGLNTEAFF

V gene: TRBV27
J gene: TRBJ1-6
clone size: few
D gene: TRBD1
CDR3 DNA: TGTGCCAGCAGCCCCGGACAGGTCTTATCACCCCTCCACTTT
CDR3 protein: CASSPGQVLSPLHF

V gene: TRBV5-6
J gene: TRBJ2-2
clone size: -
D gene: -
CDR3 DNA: TGTGCCAGCAGCTTGGGTAGCGTCAACACCGGGGAGCTGTTTTTT
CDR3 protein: CASSLGSVNTGELFF

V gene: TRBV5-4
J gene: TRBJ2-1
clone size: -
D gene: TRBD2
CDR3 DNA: TGTGCCAGCAGCACCCGACTAGCGGGGGGTCTTGAGCAGTTCTTC
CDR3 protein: CASSTRLAGGLEQFF

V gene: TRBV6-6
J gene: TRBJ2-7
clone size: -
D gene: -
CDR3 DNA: TGTGCCAGCATCAAGGGGCTCTTCTCCTACGAGCAGTACTTC
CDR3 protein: CASIKGLFSYEQYF

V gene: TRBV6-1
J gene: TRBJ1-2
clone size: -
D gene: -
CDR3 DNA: TGTGCCAGCAGTCGCTATTCGCGGGGCTACACCTTC
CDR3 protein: CASSRYSRGYTF

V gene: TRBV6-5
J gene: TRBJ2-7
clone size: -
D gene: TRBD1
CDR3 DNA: TGTGCCACGGGACAGGACCAGGTTGGCGAGCAGTACTTC
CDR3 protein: CATGQDQVGEQYF

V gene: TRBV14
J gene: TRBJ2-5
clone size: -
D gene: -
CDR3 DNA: TGTGCCAGCAGCCAAGTCGCAGCGACTGGTGTTCAAGAGACCCAGTACTTC
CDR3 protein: CASSQVAATGVQETQYF

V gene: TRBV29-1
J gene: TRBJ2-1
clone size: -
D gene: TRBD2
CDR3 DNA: TGCAGCGCCTCTAGCGGGGGGGAGCAGTTCTTC
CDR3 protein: CSASSGGEQFF

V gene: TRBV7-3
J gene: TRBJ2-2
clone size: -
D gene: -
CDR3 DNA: TGTGCCAGCAGCCAGGGAAACACCGGGGAGCTGTTTTTT
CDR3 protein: CASSQGNTGELFF

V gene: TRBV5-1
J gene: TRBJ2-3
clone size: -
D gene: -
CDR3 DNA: TGCGCCAGCAGCCCCGGACTTCTGTCCACAGATACGCAGTATTTT
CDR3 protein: CASSPGLLSTDTQYF

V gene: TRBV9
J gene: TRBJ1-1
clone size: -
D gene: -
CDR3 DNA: TGTGCCAGCAGCGTAGAATTGGCCACTGAAGCTTTCTTT
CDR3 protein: CASSVELATEAFF

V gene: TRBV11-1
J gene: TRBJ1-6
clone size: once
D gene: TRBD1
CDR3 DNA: TGTGCCAGCAGCCGACAGGGAGTATCGGTAAATTCACCCCTCCACTTT
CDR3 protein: CASSRQGVSVNSPLHF